This is a list of T cell receptor beta chains from one sample in a study of CD8+CD57+ T cells in acquired aplastic anemia. One entry per CDR3 protein results from TCRdb running MiXCR on the reads. The table includes about 110,000 distinct CDR3 sequences, around half detected once. The sequencing input was sorted CD4+, CD8+, or CD8+CD57+ T cells (not recorded which) from PBMCs. The receptors were sampled from a human donor in good health, serving as a control. CDR3s include the opening cysteine and the closing phenylalanine or tryptophan. Each record gives: V gene, J gene, clone size, CDR3 length, D gene, CDR3 DNA, CDR3 protein. The D gene is left open where the match is weak. A clone size is listed for some rows: how often the clone was seen (once, few, many), or a class if it is expanded.

TRBV27,TRBJ2-5,NA,18,TRBD1,TGTGCCAGCAGTTTAGGATCCCTACAGGGGACAGGAGCAGAGACCCAGTACTTC,CASSLGSLQGTGAETQYF
TRBV5-5,TRBJ1-5,many,15,TRBD1,TGTGCCAGCAGCACGGGACAGGGGGGCAATCAGCCCCAGCATTTT,CASSTGQGGNQPQHF
TRBV2,TRBJ1-5,NA,15,NA,TGTGCCAGTGTCCCGGGACTCAATAGCAATCAGCCCCAGCATTTT,CASVPGLNSNQPQHF
TRBV15,TRBJ2-3,NA,14,NA,TGTGCCACAGGGACGCTTGCTCCCTACAATGAGCAGTATTTT,CATGTLAPYNEQYF
TRBV24-1,TRBJ2-2,NA,11,NA,TGTGCCACCGAGGGATACGGGGAGCTGTTTTTT,CATEGYGELFF
TRBV7-6,TRBJ2-5,many,18,TRBD1,TGTGCCAGCAGCTTAGGGCCGGGACAGGGGGCATCGGGAGAGACCCAGTACTTC,CASSLGPGQGASGETQYF
TRBV19,TRBJ2-1,NA,14,NA,TGTGCCAGCACTATGAGCGGCCTTTACAATGAGCAGTTCTTC,CASTMSGLYNEQFF
TRBV20-1,TRBJ1-2,many,12,NA,TGCAGTAGGGGCAGGCCGAACTATGGCTACACCTTC,CSRGRPNYGYTF
TRBV7-6,TRBJ1-2,NA,13,NA,TGTGCCAGCAGCTTCGGACAAACCTATGGCTACACCTTC,CASSFGQTYGYTF
TRBV19,TRBJ2-1,NA,13,NA,TGTGCCAGTAGTCCAGGGGGGACAAATGAGCAGTTCTTC,CASSPGGTNEQFF
TRBV5-5,TRBJ1-2,NA,13,NA,TGTGCCAGCAGTTACTCGACAGACTATGGCTACACCTTC,CASSYSTDYGYTF
TRBV24-1,TRBJ2-2,NA,13,NA,TGTGCCACCAGTGATTTTTTCCAAGGAGGGCTGTTTTTT,CATSDFFQGGLFF
TRBV3-1,TRBJ1-1,NA,15,NA,TGTGCCAGCAGCCAAGGGAAGGGGATGAACACTGAAGCTTTCTTT,CASSQGKGMNTEAFF
TRBV7-2,TRBJ1-1,NA,13,NA,TGTGCCAGCAGACGACAGGAGAACACTGAAGCTTTCTTT,CASRRQENTEAFF
TRBV9,TRBJ1-3,many,15,NA,TGTGCCAGCAGCGTAGAAGGGGGGGCTGGAAACACCATATATTTT,CASSVEGGAGNTIYF
TRBV10-3,TRBJ2-7,NA,12,TRBD2,TGTGCCATCGGGACTAGCGTTCACGAGCAGTACTTC,CAIGTSVHEQYF
TRBV4-1,TRBJ1-2,many,16,NA,TGCGCCAGCAGCCAAGATAGGCGGGAGACTAACTATGGCTACACCTTC,CASSQDRRETNYGYTF
TRBV9,TRBJ2-5,NA,16,NA,TGTGCCAGCAGCGTAGCTACGAGGGGGGGGCATGAGACCCAGTACTTC,CASSVATRGGHETQYF
TRBV15,TRBJ2-4,many,16,NA,TGTGCCACCAGCAGAGAAAAGGGACTAGCCAAAAACATTCAGTACTTC,CATSREKGLAKNIQYF
TRBV19,TRBJ2-1,NA,14,TRBD2,TGTGCCAGTAGTCAGCGGGGGGGGAACAATGAGCAGTTCTTC,CASSQRGGNNEQFF
TRBV19,TRBJ1-5,NA,12,NA,TGTGCCAGTAGTATGATTGGTCAGCCCCAGCATTTT,CASSMIGQPQHF
TRBV13,TRBJ2-7,few,17,NA,TGTGCCTGCAGCTTAGGCCTCGAGGGTTGGGGCTCCTACGAGCAGTACTTC,CACSLGLEGWGSYEQYF
TRBV6-1,TRBJ1-6,many,15,TRBD1,TGTGCCAGCAGAACTGGGACAGTCTATAATTCACCCCTCCACTTT,CASRTGTVYNSPLHF
TRBV10-3,TRBJ2-7,NA,13,NA,TGTGCCATCAGTGAAGAGCAGTCCTACGAGCAGTACTTC,CAISEEQSYEQYF
TRBV6-1,TRBJ2-7,many,15,TRBD1,TGTGCCAGTTTTCCTTCCGGGACAGGGACGGGCGAGCAGTACTTC,CASFPSGTGTGEQYF
TRBV27,TRBJ1-1,many,14,NA,TGTGCCAGCAGTCCCGGGACATTGAACACTGAAGCTTTCTTT,CASSPGTLNTEAFF
TRBV20-1,TRBJ1-2,NA,13,TRBD1,TGCAGTGCTAGTAGGTCCAGGGGGAACGGCTACACCTTC,CSASRSRGNGYTF
TRBV2,TRBJ1-2,NA,15,TRBD1,TGTGCCAGCACTAATGGACAGGGTCCCAACTATGGCTACACCTTC,CASTNGQGPNYGYTF
TRBV25-1,TRBJ1-1,NA,18,TRBD1,TGTGCCAGCAGCCCCGGCGGCAGGGGGCGATCCAGTGACCCTGAAGCTTTCTTT,CASSPGGRGRSSDPEAFF
TRBV5-1,TRBJ2-3,many,17,TRBD2,TGCGCCAGCAGCCGCTCGACTAGCGGGGGACGCACAGATACGCAGTATTTT,CASSRSTSGGRTDTQYF
TRBV12-3/TRBV12-4,TRBJ2-5,NA,15,NA,TGTGCCAGCAGTCCGGAGACAGCTGACCAAGAGACCCAGTACTTC,CASSPETADQETQYF
TRBV12-3/TRBV12-4,TRBJ2-7,many,15,NA,TGTGCCAGCAGTTTAAAGTTTGCAGGCCACTACGAGCAGTACTTC,CASSLKFAGHYEQYF
TRBV4-3,TRBJ1-6,many,15,NA,TGCGCCAGCAGCCAAGGCGGCGGAGGGATTTCACCCCTCCACTTT,CASSQGGGGISPLHF
TRBV5-4,TRBJ1-2,many,19,TRBD1,TGTGCCAGCAGCTTGGGGGGACATGGACAGGGGGCGCCTAACTATGGCTACACCTTC,CASSLGGHGQGAPNYGYTF
TRBV20-1,TRBJ1-2,many,13,NA,TGCAGTGCTAGAGATTGGGCGGGGGATGGCTACACCTTC,CSARDWAGDGYTF
TRBV10-3,TRBJ1-2,NA,13,TRBD1,TGTGCCAGCAGTTACGCACAGGGGGATGGCTACACCTTC,CASSYAQGDGYTF
TRBV27,TRBJ2-3,NA,15,TRBD2,TGTGCCAGCAGTTTGGCGGGGGGGAAAGGGGATACGCAGTATTTT,CASSLAGGKGDTQYF
TRBV29-1,TRBJ1-2,NA,13,NA,TGCAGCGCCCTAGACAGGTTAAACTATGGCTACACCTTC,CSALDRLNYGYTF
TRBV29-1,TRBJ1-5,few,13,NA,TGCAGCGTTTTAGAGGGCGACAATCAGCCCCAGCATTTT,CSVLEGDNQPQHF
TRBV24-1,TRBJ2-3,many,13,NA,TGTGCCACCAGTGATCCCAATCAGGATACGCAGTATTTT,CATSDPNQDTQYF
TRBV11-2,TRBJ2-1,few,17,NA,TGTGCCAGCAGCCTGATCCTAGTAGATTATGCCTACAATGAGCAGTTCTTC,CASSLILVDYAYNEQFF
TRBV12-3/TRBV12-4,TRBJ1-2,many,14,NA,TGTGCCAGCAGTCCCCCCCACAGGGCCTATGGCTACACCTTC,CASSPPHRAYGYTF
TRBV4-1,TRBJ2-1,many,13,NA,TGCGCCAGCAGCCGAGGCCTCAACAATGAGCAGTTCTTC,CASSRGLNNEQFF
TRBV6-5,TRBJ1-6,NA,15,TRBD1,TGTGCCAGCAGTTACGAGGGGACAGGGGCTTTGCCCCTCCACTTT,CASSYEGTGALPLHF
TRBV15,TRBJ2-2,many,17,NA,TGTGCCACCAGCAGAGATGTAGGATTCGAACTAAGCGGGGAGCTGTTTTTT,CATSRDVGFELSGELFF
TRBV12-3/TRBV12-4,TRBJ2-5,once,12,NA,TGTGCCAGCAGTCAGGTGGGGGAGACCCAGTACTTC,CASSQVGETQYF
TRBV10-3,TRBJ1-5,NA,13,NA,TGTGCCATCAGTGACAGGGCCGATCAGCCCCAGCATTTT,CAISDRADQPQHF
TRBV24-1,TRBJ1-1,many,13,NA,TGTGCCACCAGTGAGTGGGAAAACGGTGAAGCTTTCTTT,CATSEWENGEAFF
TRBV29-1,TRBJ1-2,NA,12,NA,TGCAGCGTTGAAGTATCAGCCTATGGCTACACCTTC,CSVEVSAYGYTF
TRBV27,TRBJ1-1,many,14,NA,TGTGCCAGCAGCCCCATGGGCAGATACACTGAAGCTTTCTTT,CASSPMGRYTEAFF